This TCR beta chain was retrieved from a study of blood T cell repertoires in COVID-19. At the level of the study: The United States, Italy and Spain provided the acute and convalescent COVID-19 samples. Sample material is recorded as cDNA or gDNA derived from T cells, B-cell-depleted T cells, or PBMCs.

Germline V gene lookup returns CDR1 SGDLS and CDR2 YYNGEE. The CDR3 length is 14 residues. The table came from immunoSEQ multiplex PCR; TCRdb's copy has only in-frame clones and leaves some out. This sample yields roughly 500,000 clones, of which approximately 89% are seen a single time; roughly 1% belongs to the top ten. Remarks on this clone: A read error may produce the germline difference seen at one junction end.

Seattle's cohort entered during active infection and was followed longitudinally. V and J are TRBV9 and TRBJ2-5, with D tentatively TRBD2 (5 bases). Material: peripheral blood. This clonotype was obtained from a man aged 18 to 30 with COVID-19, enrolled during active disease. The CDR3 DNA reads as TGTGCCAGCAGCGTAGATGGGAGCGAAGAGACCCGGTACTTC. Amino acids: CASSVDGSEETRYF.